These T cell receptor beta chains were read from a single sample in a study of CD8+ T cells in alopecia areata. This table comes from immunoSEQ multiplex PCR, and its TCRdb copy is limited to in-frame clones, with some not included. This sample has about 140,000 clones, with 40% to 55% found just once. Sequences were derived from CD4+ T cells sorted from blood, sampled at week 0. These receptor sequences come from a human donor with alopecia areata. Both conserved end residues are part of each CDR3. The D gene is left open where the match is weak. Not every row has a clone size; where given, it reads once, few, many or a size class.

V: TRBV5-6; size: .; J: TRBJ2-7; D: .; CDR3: CASSRRSGGRRSEQYF; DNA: TGTGCCAGCAGCCGGCGCAGCGGAGGACGGAGGAGCGAGCAGTACTTC
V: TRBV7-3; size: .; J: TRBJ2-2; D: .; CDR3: CASSPGQRLVTGELFF; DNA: TGTGCCAGCAGCCCCGGACAGCGTTTAGTTACCGGGGAGCTGTTTTTT
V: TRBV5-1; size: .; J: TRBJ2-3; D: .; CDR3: CASSSAPGGTDTQYF; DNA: TGCGCCAGTAGCTCAGCCCCAGGAGGCACAGATACGCAGTATTTT
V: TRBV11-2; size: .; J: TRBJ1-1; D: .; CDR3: CASSPRVRLVNTEAFF; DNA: TGTGCCAGCAGCCCCCGTGTGAGGCTGGTGAACACTGAAGCTTTCTTT
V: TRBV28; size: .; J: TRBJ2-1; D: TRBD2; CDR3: CASTSGRRNEQFF; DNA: TGTGCCAGCACGAGCGGGAGGCGCAATGAGCAGTTCTTC
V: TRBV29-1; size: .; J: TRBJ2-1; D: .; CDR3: CSVDTEGRGYEQFF; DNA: TGCAGCGTTGATACGGAGGGCCGGGGGTATGAGCAGTTCTTC
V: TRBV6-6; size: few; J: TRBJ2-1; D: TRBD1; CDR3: CASSYLRTGGYNEQFF; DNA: TGTGCCAGCAGTTACCTTAGGACAGGGGGGTACAATGAGCAGTTCTTC
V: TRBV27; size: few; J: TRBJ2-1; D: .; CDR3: CASSPPPGVSASSYNEQFF; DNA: TGTGCCAGCAGCCCCCCCCCGGGGGTCAGCGCCAGCTCCTACAATGAGCAGTTCTTC
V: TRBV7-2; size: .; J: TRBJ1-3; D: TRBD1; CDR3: CASSTRQGLSGNTIYF; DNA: TGTGCCAGCAGCACGCGACAGGGACTCTCTGGAAACACCATATATTTT
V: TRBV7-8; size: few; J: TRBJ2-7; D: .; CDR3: CASRRMHGLARDEQYF; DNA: TGTGCCAGCAGACGCATGCACGGGCTAGCGCGCGACGAGCAGTACTTC
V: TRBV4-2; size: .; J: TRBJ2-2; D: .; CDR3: CASSSRTPWTGELFF; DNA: TGTGCCAGCAGCTCTAGGACCCCGTGGACCGGGGAGCTGTTTTTT
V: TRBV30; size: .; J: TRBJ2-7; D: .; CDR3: CAWRGGAYEQYF; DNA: TGTGCCTGGAGAGGGGGGGCCTACGAGCAGTACTTC
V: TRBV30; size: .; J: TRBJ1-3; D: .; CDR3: CASSTGSGNTIYF; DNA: TGTGCCAGCTCGACAGGATCTGGAAACACCATATATTTT
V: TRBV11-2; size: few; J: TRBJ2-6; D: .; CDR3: CASSLFPDRVFSGANVLTF; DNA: TGTGCCAGCAGCTTATTCCCCGACCGGGTCTTCTCTGGGGCCAACGTCCTGACTTTC
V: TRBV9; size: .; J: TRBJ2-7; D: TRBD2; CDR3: CASSTGLAGTYEQYF; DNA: TGTGCCAGCAGCACCGGACTAGCGGGTACCTACGAGCAGTACTTC
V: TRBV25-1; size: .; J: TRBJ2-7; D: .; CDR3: CASRGGIHEQYF; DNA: TGTGCCAGCAGGGGGGGTATCCACGAGCAGTACTTC
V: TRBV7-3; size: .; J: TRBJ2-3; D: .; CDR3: CASSPGGVAVTQYF; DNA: TGTGCCAGCAGCCCCGGCGGAGTGGCGGTTACGCAGTATTTT
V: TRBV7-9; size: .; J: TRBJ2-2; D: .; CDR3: CASRALAGELFF; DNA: TGTGCCAGCAGGGCCCTTGCCGGGGAGCTGTTTTTT
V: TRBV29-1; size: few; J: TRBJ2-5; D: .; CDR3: CSITGLYQETQYF; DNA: TGCAGCATTACGGGTCTGTACCAAGAGACCCAGTACTTC
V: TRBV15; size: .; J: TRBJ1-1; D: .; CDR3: CATSRGRDSNTEAFF; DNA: TGTGCCACCAGCCGTGGTCGGGACTCTAACACTGAAGCTTTCTTT
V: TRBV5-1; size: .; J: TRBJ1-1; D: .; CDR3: CASRRKDTEAFF; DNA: TGCGCCAGCAGGCGGAAGGACACTGAAGCTTTCTTT
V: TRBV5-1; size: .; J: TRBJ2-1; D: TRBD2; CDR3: CASRQREAYYNEQFF; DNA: TGCGCCAGCAGGCAGCGGGAGGCCTATTACAATGAGCAGTTCTTC
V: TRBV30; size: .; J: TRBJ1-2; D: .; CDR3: CAWNWPYGYTF; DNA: TGTGCCTGGAATTGGCCCTATGGCTACACCTTC
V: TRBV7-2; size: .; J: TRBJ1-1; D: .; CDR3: CASSSRQLNTEAFF; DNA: TGTGCCAGCAGCAGTCGACAGTTGAACACTGAAGCTTTCTTT
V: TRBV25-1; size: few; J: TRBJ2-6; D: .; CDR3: CASSEWEPSGANVLTF; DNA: TGTGCCAGCAGTGAATGGGAACCCTCTGGGGCCAACGTCCTGACTTTC
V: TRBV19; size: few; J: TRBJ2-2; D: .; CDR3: CASRMISTGELFF; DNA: TGTGCCAGCCGAATGATCTCCACCGGGGAGCTGTTTTTT
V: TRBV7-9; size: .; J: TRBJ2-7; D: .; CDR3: CASSLIVGATRKPYEQYF; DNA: TGTGCCAGCAGCTTAATTGTGGGCGCGACCCGAAAACCCTACGAGCAGTACTTC
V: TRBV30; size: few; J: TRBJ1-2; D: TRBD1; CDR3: CAWSRRDRDFYGYTF; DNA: TGTGCCTGGAGTCGCCGGGACAGGGACTTCTATGGCTACACCTTC
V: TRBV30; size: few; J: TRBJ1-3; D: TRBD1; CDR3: CAWSYTGGVGNTIYF; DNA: TGTGCCTGGAGTTACACAGGGGGCGTCGGAAACACCATATATTTT
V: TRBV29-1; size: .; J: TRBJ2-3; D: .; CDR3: CSVWDFPRSGTDTQYF; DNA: TGCAGCGTTTGGGACTTCCCACGGAGTGGCACAGATACGCAGTATTTT
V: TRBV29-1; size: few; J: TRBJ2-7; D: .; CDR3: CSAGTSYVQYF; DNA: TGCAGCGCCGGAACTAGTTATGTGCAGTACTTC
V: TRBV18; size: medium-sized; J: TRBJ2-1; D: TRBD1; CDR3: CASSRTGSSSYNEQFF; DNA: TGTGCCAGCTCACGGACAGGGTCCAGCTCCTACAATGAGCAGTTCTTC
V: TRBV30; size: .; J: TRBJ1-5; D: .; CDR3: CAWSIPGSSNQPQHF; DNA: TGTGCCTGGAGCATTCCAGGGTCCAGCAATCAGCCCCAGCATTTT
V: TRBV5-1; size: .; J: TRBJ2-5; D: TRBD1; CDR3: CASRDRSNQETQYF; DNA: TGCGCCAGCAGGGACAGGTCCAACCAAGAGACCCAGTACTTC
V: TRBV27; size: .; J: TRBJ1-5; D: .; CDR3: CASSFWVGQPQHF; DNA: TGTGCCAGCAGTTTTTGGGTGGGACAGCCCCAGCATTTT
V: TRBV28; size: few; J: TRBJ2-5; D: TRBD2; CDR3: CASSFLAGGPETQYF; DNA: TGTGCCAGCAGTTTCCTAGCGGGAGGGCCGGAGACCCAGTACTTC
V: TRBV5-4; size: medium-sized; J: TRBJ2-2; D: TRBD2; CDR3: CASSLRLAGGPGELFF; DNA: TGTGCCAGCAGTTTACGACTAGCGGGAGGGCCCGGGGAGCTGTTTTTT
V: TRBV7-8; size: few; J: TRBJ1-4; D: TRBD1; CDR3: CASSGGQGGEKLFF; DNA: TGTGCCAGCAGCGGCGGACAGGGTGGTGAAAAACTGTTTTTT
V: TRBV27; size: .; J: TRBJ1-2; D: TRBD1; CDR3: CASSNTGGYGYTF; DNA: TGTGCCAGCAGTAATACAGGGGGCTATGGCTACACCTTC
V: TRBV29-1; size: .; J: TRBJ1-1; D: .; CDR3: CSVGGGNTEAFF; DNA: TGCAGCGTCGGAGGGGGTAACACTGAAGCTTTCTTT
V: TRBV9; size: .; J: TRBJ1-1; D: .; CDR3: CASSSSGVEAFF; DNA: TGTGCCAGCAGCTCAAGCGGGGTTGAAGCTTTCTTT
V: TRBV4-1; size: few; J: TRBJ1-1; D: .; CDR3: CASSPTPEGRKRTEAFF; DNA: TGCGCCAGCAGCCCAACCCCGGAGGGAAGGAAGAGGACTGAAGCTTTCTTT
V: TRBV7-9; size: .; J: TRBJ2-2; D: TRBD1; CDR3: CASSAQGQGATGELFF; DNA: TGTGCCAGCAGCGCCCAAGGACAGGGGGCGACCGGGGAGCTGTTTTTT
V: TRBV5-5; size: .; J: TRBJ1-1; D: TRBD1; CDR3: CASSLNRGLSAFF; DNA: TGTGCCAGCAGCCTTAACAGGGGGCTATCTGCTTTCTTT
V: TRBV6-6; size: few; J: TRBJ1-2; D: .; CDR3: CASSPSGRNYGYTF; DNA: TGTGCCAGCAGTCCGTCGGGGAGGAACTATGGCTACACCTTC
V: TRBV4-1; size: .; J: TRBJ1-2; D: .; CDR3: CASSQPGQYGYTF; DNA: TGCGCCAGCAGCCAACCGGGGCAATATGGCTACACCTTC
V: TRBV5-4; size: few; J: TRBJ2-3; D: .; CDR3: CASSLLTGDTDTQYF; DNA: TGTGCCAGCAGCTTACTCACGGGGGACACAGATACGCAGTATTTT
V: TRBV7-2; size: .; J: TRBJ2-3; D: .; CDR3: CASSHRDLTDTQYF; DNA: TGTGCCAGCAGCCACCGGGACCTCACGGATACGCAGTATTTT
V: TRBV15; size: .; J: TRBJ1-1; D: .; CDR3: CATSRDARATEAFF; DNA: TGTGCCACCAGCAGAGACGCCAGAGCCACTGAAGCTTTCTTT
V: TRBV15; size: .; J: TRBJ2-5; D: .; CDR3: CATSTGGRQYF; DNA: TGTGCCACCAGCACCGGGGGGCGTCAGTACTTC
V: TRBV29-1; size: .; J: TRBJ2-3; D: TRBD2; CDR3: CSVREAGITDTQYF; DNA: TGCAGCGTTCGGGAAGCGGGGATAACAGATACGCAGTATTTT
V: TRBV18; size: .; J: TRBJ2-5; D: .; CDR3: CASSPQGETQYF; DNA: TGTGCCAGCTCACCGCAAGGGGAGACCCAGTACTTC
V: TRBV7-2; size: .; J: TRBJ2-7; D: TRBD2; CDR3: CASSLGLAVDEQYF; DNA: TGTGCCAGCAGCTTGGGACTAGCGGTTGACGAGCAGTACTTC